This T cell receptor beta chain was obtained from a study of PD-L1 blockade in urothelial cancer. Study in general: Analyses used blood from 3 weeks (second dose) and 6 weeks after treatment start. Blood samples had a median of 141,255 T cells.

The repertoire was sequenced with immunoSEQ multiplex PCR; TCRdb's copy has only in-frame clones and lacks some. The sample shows 30,000 to 40,000 clones, about four fifths of them seen only once. There were between 1 and 8 samples from each patient, taken pretreatment and on-treatment. This CDR3 contains 16 residues. Per germline, CDR1 MDHEN and CDR2 SYDVKM. Trimming removed 5 bases at V and 0 bases at J, with 16 bases between. The specimen was PBMCs, collected around atezolizumab (anti-PD-L1) treatment. The rearrangement joins TRBV28 to TRBJ1-1; the D gene is possibly TRBD1 (6 bases). This TCR was sampled from a man between 70 and 80 years old with urothelial cancer. The CDR3 sequence is CASSRGGAQMNTEAFF. The CDR3 DNA sequence: TGTGCCAGCAGTCGCGGGGGGGCGCAAATGAACACTGAAGCTTTCTTT.